This TCR beta chain was profiled in a study of T cells in Graves' hyperthyroidism and ophthalmopathy. Study-wide background: Upon initial diagnosis and before any treatment, peripheral blood was collected. Findings of the study overall: Ophthalmopathy was distinguished from stable hyperthyroidism by 13 V-J signatures. Appearing also in blood were most of the thyroid clonotypes expanded above 0.001.

Stability of Graves' hyperthyroidism was defined as absent ophthalmopathy progression within 18 months. The length of the CDR3 is 15 residues. V was clipped by 0 bases and J by 6 bases, with 14 bases between them. The V gene's germline CDR1 is DFQATT and CDR2 SNEGSKA (reference sequence). Using RNA transcripts as the source, TCR beta CDR3 regions were amplified. Primed by the HTBI set, a first-round RT-PCR was run on the TCR CDR3. Using its own MiXCR run on the multiplex PCR reads, TCRdb lists one record per CDR3 protein. The profile shows roughly 380,000 distinct CDR3 sequences, approximately 15% of them singletons. Regarding this clonotype: The target antigen is unknown.

Sequencing was performed on blood. V gene TRBV20-1 combines with J gene TRBJ2-2; D is possibly TRBD1 or TRBD2 (5 bases each). The source of this sequence is a woman in her fifties or sixties with Graves' hyperthyroidism. The CDR3 reads CSAREGTLLAGELFF. In DNA, the CDR3 is TGCAGTGCTAGAGAAGGGACGCTGCTAGCCGGGGAGCTGTTTTTT.